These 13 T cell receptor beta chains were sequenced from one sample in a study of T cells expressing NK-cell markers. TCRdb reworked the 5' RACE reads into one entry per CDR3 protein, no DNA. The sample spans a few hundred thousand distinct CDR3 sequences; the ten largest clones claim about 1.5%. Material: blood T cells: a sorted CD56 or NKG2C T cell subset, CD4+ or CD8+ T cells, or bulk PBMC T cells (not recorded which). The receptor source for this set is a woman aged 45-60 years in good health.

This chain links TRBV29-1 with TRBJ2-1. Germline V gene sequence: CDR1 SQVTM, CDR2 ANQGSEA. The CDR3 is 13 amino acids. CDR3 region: CSVASGVHNEQFF.

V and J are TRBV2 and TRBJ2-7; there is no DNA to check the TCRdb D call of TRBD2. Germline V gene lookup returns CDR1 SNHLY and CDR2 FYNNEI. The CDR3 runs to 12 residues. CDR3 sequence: CASSESEGEQYF.

The CDR3 loop is CASSLSGTRGSYEQYF. V gene TRBV9 combines with J gene TRBJ2-7; the D call of TRBD2 rests on TCRdb alone, since no DNA is present to check it. This CDR3 has 16 amino acids. Germline V gene lookup returns CDR1 SGDLS and CDR2 YYNGEE. The full variable domain, rest sourced from reference TRBV9 and TRBJ2-7, is DSGVTQTPKHLITATGQRVTLRCSPRSGDLSVYWYQQSLDQGLQFLIQYYNGEERAKGNILERFSAQQFPDLHSELNLSSLELGDSALYFCASSLSGTRGSYEQYFGPGTRLTVT.

CDR3 amino acids: CSARDPRRSHNEQFF. The chain employs TRBV20-1 and TRBJ2-1. The CDR3 consists of 15 residues. Germline CDR1 is DFQATT and CDR2 is SNEGSKA (reference sequence).

CDR3 amino acids: CASSSPIGGMLPDTQYF. This chain connects TRBV12-3 or TRBV12-4 to TRBJ2-3; TCRdb proposes TRBD1, but this gene call is untestable without DNA. This CDR3 has 17 amino acids.

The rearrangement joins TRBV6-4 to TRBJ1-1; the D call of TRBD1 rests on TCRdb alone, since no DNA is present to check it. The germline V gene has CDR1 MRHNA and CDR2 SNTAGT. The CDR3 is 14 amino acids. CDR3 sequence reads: CASSDRDRDTEAFF.

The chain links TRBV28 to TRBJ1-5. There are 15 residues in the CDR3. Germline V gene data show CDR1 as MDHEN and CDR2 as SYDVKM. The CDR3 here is CASSFPGGPNQPQHF.

The CDR3 loop is CASSEYLGGRAEAFF. The chain uses TRBV25-1 and TRBJ1-1. The CDR3 covers 15 residues. Per the germline V gene, CDR1 is MGHDK and CDR2 is SYGVNS. Together with reference TRBV25-1 and TRBJ1-1, the CDR3 gives the full variable domain: EADIYQTPRYLVIGTGKKITLECSQTMGHDKMYWYQQDPGMELHLIHYSYGVNSTEKGDLSSESTVSRIRTEHFPLTLESARPSHTSQYLCASSEYLGGRAEAFFGQGTRLTVV.

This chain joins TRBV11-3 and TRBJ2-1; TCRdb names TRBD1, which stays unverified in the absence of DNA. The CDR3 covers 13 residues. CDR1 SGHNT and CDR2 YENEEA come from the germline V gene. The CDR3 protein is CASSRYRDNEQFF. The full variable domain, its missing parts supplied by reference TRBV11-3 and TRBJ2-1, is EAGVVQSPRYKIIEKKQPVAFWCNPISGHNTLYWYLQNLGQGPELLIRYENEEAVDDSQLPKDRFSAERLKGVDSTLKIQPAELGDSAVYLCASSRYRDNEQFFGPGTRLTVL.

CDR3 region: CASSLANELSGYNEQFF. The chain recombines TRBV7-2 with TRBJ2-1; checking the TCRdb D call of TRBD2 is not possible without DNA. Germline V gene lookup returns CDR1 SGHTA and CDR2 FQGNSA. The CDR3 is 17 amino acids.

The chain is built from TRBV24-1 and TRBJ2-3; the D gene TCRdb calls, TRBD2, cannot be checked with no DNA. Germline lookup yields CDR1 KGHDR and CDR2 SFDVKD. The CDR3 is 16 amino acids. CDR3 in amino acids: CATSGKGTSGVDTQYF.

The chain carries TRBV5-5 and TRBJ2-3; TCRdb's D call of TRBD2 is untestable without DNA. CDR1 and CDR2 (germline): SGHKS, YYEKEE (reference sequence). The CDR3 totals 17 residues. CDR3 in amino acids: CASSLESLAGEADTQYF. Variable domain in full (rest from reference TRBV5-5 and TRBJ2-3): DAGVTQSPTHLIKTRGQQVTLRCSPISGHKSVSWYQQVLGQGPQFIFQYYEKEERGRGNFPDRFSARQFPNYSSELNVNALLLGDSALYLCASSLESLAGEADTQYFGPGTRLTVL.

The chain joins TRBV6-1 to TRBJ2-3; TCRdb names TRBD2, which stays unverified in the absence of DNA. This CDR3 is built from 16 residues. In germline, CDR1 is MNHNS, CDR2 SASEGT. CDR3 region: CASSVSSGGSTDTQYF.